This T cell receptor beta chain came from a study of blood T cell repertoires in COVID-19. The overall study: Collection of acute and convalescent COVID-19 samples took place in the United States, Italy and Spain.

Recruits, aged about 18 to 89 years, lived in approximately 26 US areas. Participant reports of clinical history set cohort assignment. The germline CDR1 and CDR2 sequences are MDHEN and SYDVKM. This CDR3 is 12 amino acids long. The ends were cut back, 10 bases at V and 5 bases at J, with 14 bases in the middle. Original data processing: Reference gene primer amplification yielded estimated nucleated cell counts. Clones were sequenced by immunoSEQ multiplex PCR, and TCRdb holds only the in-frame ones, with some missing. V, J and clone size are those of that table, while D and trimming were read from the DNA. The sample has 250,000 or so clones, approximately 90% seen once.

Sequencing was performed on PBMCs or T cells enriched from blood (not recorded which). This TCR was sampled from a young woman with acute COVID-19. The rearrangement links TRBV28 to TRBJ2-5; possible D gene TRBD1, 5 bases. The CDR3 protein is CATQGFVETQYF. CDR3 DNA: TGTGCCACCCAGGGTTTTGTGGAGACCCAGTACTTC.